These 10 T cell receptor beta chains originate from one sample sequenced in a study of Ad26.COV2.S vaccination and SARS-CoV-2 variants. The treatment here: over 15 received Ad26.COV2.S at low or high dose, single or two shots; roughly five received placebo; per-sample allocation not given. Sampling was done on day 63 after the first vaccine or placebo injection. Clones were sequenced by immunoSEQ multiplex PCR, and TCRdb holds only the in-frame ones, with some missing. The data hold 400,000 to 450,000 clones, with around nine tenths observed a single time. This material consisted of peripheral blood, taken in a trial of Ad26.COV2.S vaccine versus placebo. Source of these receptors: a person between 18 and 65 years old who received the Ad26.COV2.S COVID-19 vaccine or a placebo.

About this clone: Distinct nucleotide sequences in the sample also encode this CDR3. The rearrangement uses TRBV20-1 and TRBJ1-1; D is ambiguous. Trimming pared 1 base from V and 0 bases from J, leaving 0 bases between. CDR1 is DFQATT, CDR2 SNEGSKA, per germline (reference sequence). CDR3 length: 11 amino acids. The CDR3 region is CSARVNTEAFF. CDR3 nucleotides: TGCAGTGCTAGAGTGAACACTGAAGCTTTCTTT.

The chain has TRBV5-1 and TRBJ2-2, with unresolved D. V was shortened by 4 bases and J by 6 bases, with 10 bases between the two germline ends. The CDR3 runs to 13 residues. Germline V CDR1 and CDR2: SGHRS, YFSETQ. CDR3 coding DNA: TGCGCCAGCAGCGGATCTACCTCCGGGGAGCTGTTTTTT. This gives the protein CASSGSTSGELFF.

This clone was observed a single time. DNA of the CDR3: TGTGCCAGCAGCGCGGGAGGGAAAAGAGACAATGAGCAGTTCTTC. This gives the protein CASSAGGKRDNEQFF. This chain links TRBV5-4 with TRBJ2-1; 9 positions agree with TRBD2. V lost 4 bases and J lost 5; bases outside the gene matches: 7. The CDR3 is 15 amino acids. Germline CDR1 and CDR2: SGHNT and YYREEE (reference sequence).

The chain employs TRBV3-1 (or the pseudogene TRBV3-2) and TRBJ2-5; TRBD1 matches at 9 bases. The CDR3 length is 16 residues. The junction had 6 bases not matched to a gene; V was cut back by 1 base and J by 3 bases. Germline assignment: CDR1 LGHDT and CDR2 YNNKEL (reference sequence). As DNA, the CDR3 is TGTGCCAGCAGCCAAGTTCGGGACAGGGTAAAAGAGACCCAGTACTTC. Its translation is CASSQVRDRVKETQYF.

This clone was observed once. As DNA, the CDR3 is TGTGCCAGCAGCGGTAGCGGAACAGCCAATCCTAGCACAGATACGCAGTATTTT. Translating gives CASSGSGTANPSTDTQYF. This chain connects TRBV9 to TRBJ2-3; possible D gene TRBD2, 6 bases. This CDR3 region has 18 residues. Germline-derived CDR1 and CDR2 are SGDLS and YYNGEE. Trimming removed 3 bases at V and 0 bases at J, with 20 bases between.

The chain carries TRBV2 and TRBJ1-3; D remains unclear. This CDR3 contains 16 residues. The germline CDR1 and CDR2 sequences are SNHLY and FYNNEI. Trimming removed 1 base from V and 2 bases from J, with 12 bases in between. The CDR3 reads CASSEEGGKAGNTIYF. In nucleotides, the CDR3 is TGTGCCAGCAGTGAAGAGGGCGGTAAGGCTGGAAACACCATATATTTT.

The chain uses TRBV29-1 and TRBJ1-2; TRBD1 aligns across 9 bases. The V gene end was trimmed by 1 base and the J gene end by 4 bases; junction bases not matched to a gene: 13. CDR3 size: 17 residues. The germline V gene has CDR1 SQVTM and CDR2 ANQGSEA. CDR3 sequence: CSVEAVIGTGNPYGYTF. The CDR3 bases are TGCAGCGTTGAAGCTGTAATAGGGACAGGGAACCCCTATGGCTACACCTTC.

The chain employs TRBV15 and TRBJ2-7; D tentatively fits TRBD1 or TRBD2 (7 bases each). CDR1 LNHNV and CDR2 YYDKDF come from the germline V gene (reference sequence). This CDR3 spans 16 amino acids. The ends were cut back, 1 base at V and 7 bases at J, with 20 bases in the middle. Here the CDR3 reads CATSRGQGGWLREQYF. The CDR3 DNA reads TGTGCCACCAGCAGAGGACAGGGAGGGTGGTTGCGGGAGCAGTACTTC.

The genes are TRBV2 and TRBJ2-7, with TRBD1 matching over 11 bases. The J segment lost 4 bases and the V segment lost 6 bases, leaving 8 bases of the junction unmatched. Germline CDR1 is SNHLY and CDR2 is FYNNEI. The CDR3 is 15 residues long. CDR3 coding DNA: TGTGCCAGCAGAGGAGGACAGGGGGCGTTGTACGAGCAGTACTTC. Its protein is CASRGGQGALYEQYF.

The genes are TRBV11-3 and TRBJ2-1, with D unresolved. The V gene lost 1 base and the J gene lost 9 bases, with 7 bases spanning the gap. Germline V gene data show CDR1 as SGHNT and CDR2 as YENEEA. There are 12 residues in the CDR3. Here the CDR3 DNA reads TGTGCCAGCAGCTTAGGTTTAGGTGAGCAGTTCTTC. Its translation: CASSLGLGEQFF.